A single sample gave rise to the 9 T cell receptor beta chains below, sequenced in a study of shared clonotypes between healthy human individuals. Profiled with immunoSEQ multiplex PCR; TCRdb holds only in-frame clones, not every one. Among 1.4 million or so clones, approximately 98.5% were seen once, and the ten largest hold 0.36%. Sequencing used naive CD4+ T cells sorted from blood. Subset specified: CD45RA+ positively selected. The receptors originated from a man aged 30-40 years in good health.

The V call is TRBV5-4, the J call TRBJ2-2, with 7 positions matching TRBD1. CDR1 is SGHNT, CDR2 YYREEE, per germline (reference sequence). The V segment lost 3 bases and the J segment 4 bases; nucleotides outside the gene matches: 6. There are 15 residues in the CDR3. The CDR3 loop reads CASSSRGQGTGELFF. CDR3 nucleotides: TGTGCCAGCAGCTCAAGGGGGCAGGGCACCGGGGAGCTGTTTTTT.

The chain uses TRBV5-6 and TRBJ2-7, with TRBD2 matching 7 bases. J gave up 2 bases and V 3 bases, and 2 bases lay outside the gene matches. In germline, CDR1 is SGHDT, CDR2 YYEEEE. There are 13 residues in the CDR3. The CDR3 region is CASSSGGTYEQYF. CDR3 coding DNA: TGTGCCAGCAGCTCCGGGGGGACCTACGAGCAGTACTTC. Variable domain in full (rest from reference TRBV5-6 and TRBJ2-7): DAGVTQSPTHLIKTRGQQVTLRCSPKSGHDTVSWYQQALGQGPQFIFQYYEEEERQRGNFPDRFSGHQFPNYSSELNVNALLLGDSALYLCASSSGGTYEQYFGPGTRLTVT.

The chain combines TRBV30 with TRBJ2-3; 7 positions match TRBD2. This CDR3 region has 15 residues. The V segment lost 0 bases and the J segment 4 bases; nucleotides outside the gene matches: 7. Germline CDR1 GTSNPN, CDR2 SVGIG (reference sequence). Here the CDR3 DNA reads TGTGCCTGGAGTGTAGGGAGCGGGAAAGCAGATACGCAGTATTTT. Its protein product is CAWSVGSGKADTQYF.

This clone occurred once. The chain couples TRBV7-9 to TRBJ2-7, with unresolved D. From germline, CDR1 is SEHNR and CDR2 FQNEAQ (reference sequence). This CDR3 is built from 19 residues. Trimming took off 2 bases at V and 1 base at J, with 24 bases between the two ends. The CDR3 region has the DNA TGTGCCAGCAGCTTATTTCTCTCTTCTGGCGTTATACGATCCTACGAGCAGTACTTC. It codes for CASSLFLSSGVIRSYEQYF.

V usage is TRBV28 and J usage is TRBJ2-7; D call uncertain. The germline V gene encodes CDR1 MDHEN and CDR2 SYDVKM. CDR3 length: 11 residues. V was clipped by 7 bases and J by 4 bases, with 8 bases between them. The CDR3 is CASTAGYEQYF. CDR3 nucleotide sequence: TGTGCCAGCACCGCTGGGTACGAGCAGTACTTC.

The CDR3 loop is CASSALWLASVYEQYF. Written as DNA, the CDR3 is TGTGCCAGTAGTGCCCTTTGGCTAGCGTCAGTATACGAGCAGTACTTC. The rearrangement links TRBV19 to TRBJ2-7; possible D gene TRBD2, 6 bases. Germline V gene sequence: CDR1 LNHDA, CDR2 SQIVND (reference sequence). The CDR3 runs to 16 residues. Trimming pared 5 bases from V and 4 bases from J, leaving 21 bases between.

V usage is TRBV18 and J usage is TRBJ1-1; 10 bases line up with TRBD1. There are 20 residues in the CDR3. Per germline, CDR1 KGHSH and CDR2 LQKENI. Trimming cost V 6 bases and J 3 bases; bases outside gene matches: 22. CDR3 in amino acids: CASSLTEPGQGISGDTEAFF. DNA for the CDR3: TGTGCCAGCTCTCTCACAGAACCGGGACAGGGGATCAGTGGCGACACTGAAGCTTTCTTT. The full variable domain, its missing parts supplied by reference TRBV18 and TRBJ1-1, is NAGVMQNPRHLVRRRGQEARLRCSPMKGHSHVYWYRQLPEEGLKFMVYLQKENIIDESGMPKERFSAEFPKEGPSILRIQQVVRGDSAAYFCASSLTEPGQGISGDTEAFFGQGTRLTVV.

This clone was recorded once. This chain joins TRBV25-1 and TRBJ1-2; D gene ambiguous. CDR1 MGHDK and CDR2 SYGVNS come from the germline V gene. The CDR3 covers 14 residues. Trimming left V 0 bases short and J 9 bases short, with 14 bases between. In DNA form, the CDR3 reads TGTGCCAGCAGTGAATACCCGGGGTTTCGGAGCTACACCTTC. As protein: CASSEYPGFRSYTF.

The chain's CDR3 is CASRPVAEQFF. As DNA, the CDR3 is TGTGCCAGCAGACCTGTGGCTGAGCAGTTCTTC. The chain employs TRBV2 and TRBJ2-1; D uncertain. CDR3 length: 11 residues. V was pared by 6 bases and J by 9 bases, with 9 bases between. Germline V gene lookup returns CDR1 SNHLY and CDR2 FYNNEI.